A selection of T cell receptor beta chains follows, all from one sample in a study of shared clonotypes between healthy human individuals. Profiled with immunoSEQ multiplex PCR; TCRdb holds only in-frame clones, not every one. Here the sample spans about 490,000 clones, 70% to 80% being singletons. The sequencing input was PBMCs. The origin of the receptors is a woman between 35 and 50 years old in good health. Some clones in this sample may be carry-over from other donors' samples. CDR3s include the opening cysteine and the closing phenylalanine or tryptophan. The order of the fields is V gene, D gene, CDR3 length, J gene, clone size, CDR3 DNA, CDR3 protein. D genes are given only for firm matches. Not every row has a clone size; where given, it reads once, few, many or a size class.

>TRBV2|TRBD1|14|TRBJ1-2|-
TGTGCCAGCAGTCCCTCGGGACAGGGCAATGGCTACACCTTC
CASSPSGQGNGYTF
>TRBV5-1|TRBD2|14|TRBJ2-5|-
TGCGCCAGCAGCTTGCTGGGGGGGGTGGAGACCCAGTACTTC
CASSLLGGVETQYF
>TRBV27|-|14|TRBJ1-6|-
TGTGCCAGCAGTTTAGGACTGCATAATTCACCCCTCCACTTT
CASSLGLHNSPLHF
>TRBV21-1|-|9|TRBJ1-1|-
TGTGCCAGCTCGCCGGGAGCTTTCTTT
CASSPGAFF
>TRBV7-9|-|15|TRBJ2-5|few
TGTGCCAGCAGCTTAGCAGGACAGTACCAAGAGACCCAGTACTTC
CASSLAGQYQETQYF
>TRBV6-1|-|13|TRBJ1-2|-
TGTGCCAGCGTCAAGGAGGAGCGCTATGGCTACACCTTC
CASVKEERYGYTF
>TRBV29-1|TRBD1|13|TRBJ2-3|few
TGCAGCGTTAGACAGGGGGGCACAGATACGCAGTATTTT
CSVRQGGTDTQYF
>TRBV7-8|TRBD1|15|TRBJ1-5|once
TGTGCCAGCAGCGTGGACAGGGGCGGCAATCAGCCCCAGCATTTT
CASSVDRGGNQPQHF
>TRBV28|-|14|TRBJ2-1|-
TGTGCCAGCAGTCCCCGACAGGCTCCCCATGAGCAGTTCTTC
CASSPRQAPHEQFF
>TRBV19|TRBD2|13|TRBJ2-7|-
TGTGCCAGTAGTGCTGGACTAGTCTACGAGCAGTACTTC
CASSAGLVYEQYF
>TRBV23-1|-|10|TRBJ1-2|-
TGCGCCAGCAGCCCCACGGGCTACACCTTC
CASSPTGYTF
>TRBV28|-|13|TRBJ2-1|-
TGTGCCAGCAGTTCACCTGAGAACAATGAGCAGTTCTTC
CASSSPENNEQFF
>TRBV5-1|-|12|TRBJ2-1|-
TGCGCCAGCAGCCAGGACGTTAATGAGCAGTTCTTC
CASSQDVNEQFF
>TRBV4-1|-|14|TRBJ2-1|-
TGCGCCAGCAGCCAAGGGGTGGGACGCTATGAGCAGTTCTTC
CASSQGVGRYEQFF
>TRBV5-4|-|12|TRBJ2-1|-
TGTGCCAGCAGCTTGATAGTCCCCCCGTGGTTCTTC
CASSLIVPPWFF
>TRBV4-1|TRBD2|17|TRBJ2-3|-
TGCGCCAGCAGCCAAGTCGGGCAGCGGGAGATCGCAGATACGCAGTATTTT
CASSQVGQREIADTQYF
>TRBV19|TRBD2|15|TRBJ2-1|many
TGTGCCAGTAGTTCTACGGGAGGGCGGTACAATGAGCAGTTCTTC
CASSSTGGRYNEQFF
>TRBV5-1|-|13|TRBJ2-7|once
TGCGCCAGCAGCTCGACGGGAACCTACGAGCAGTACTTC
CASSSTGTYEQYF
>TRBV28|TRBD1|15|TRBJ2-7|-
TGTGCCAGCAGATCCACCAGGACAGGGGGCCACGAGCAGTACTTC
CASRSTRTGGHEQYF
>TRBV7-3|-|16|TRBJ2-6|-
TGTGCCAGCAGCTTAATCCACAGCTCTGGGGCCAACGTCCTGACTTTC
CASSLIHSSGANVLTF
>TRBV28|-|13|TRBJ2-5|-
TGTGCCAGCAACGAAGGGGGGCAAGAGACCCAGTACTTC
CASNEGGQETQYF
>TRBV14|-|12|TRBJ2-5|-
TGTGCCAGCAGCCAAGTGTGGGAGACCCAGTACTTC
CASSQVWETQYF
>TRBV28|-|13|TRBJ1-4|-
TGTGCCAGCAGTTTGCAGGGAAGCGAAAAACTGTTTTTT
CASSLQGSEKLFF
>TRBV15|-|14|TRBJ2-3|many
TGTGCCACCAGCAGAGGAGGTATAGGAGATACGCAGTATTTT
CATSRGGIGDTQYF
>TRBV10-3|TRBD2|16|TRBJ2-3|-
TGTGCCACCCGGGAGCATATAGCGGGAGACACAGATACGCAGTATTTT
CATREHIAGDTDTQYF
>TRBV29-1|-|12|TRBJ2-4|many
TGCAGCGTTGAAGTAGCCAAAAACATTCAGTACTTC
CSVEVAKNIQYF
>TRBV15|-|15|TRBJ2-1|-
TGTGCCACCAGCAGAGCGCCAAGCTCCTACAATGAGCAGTTCTTC
CATSRAPSSYNEQFF
>TRBV2|-|11|TRBJ2-1|-
TGTGCCATCTACAAGAGTTATGAGCAGTTCTTC
CAIYKSYEQFF
>TRBV12-5|-|17|TRBJ2-2|-
TGTGCTAGTGGTTTGCCCCGAAGACTTGGGGCCCCCGGGGAGCTGTTTTTT
CASGLPRRLGAPGELFF
>TRBV18|-|16|TRBJ2-5|few
TGTGCCAGCTCACCAAACCCAGGCACGGCGAGGGAGACCCAGTACTTC
CASSPNPGTARETQYF
>TRBV29-1|TRBD2|14|TRBJ2-3|few
TGCAGCGTGACCCCCGGAGCGGGAGGGGATACGCAGTATTTT
CSVTPGAGGDTQYF
>TRBV29-1|TRBD2|16|TRBJ2-7|once
TGCAGCGTTGAACCGGGACTAGCGAGAACCACCTACGAGCAGTACTTC
CSVEPGLARTTYEQYF
>TRBV6-5|-|14|TRBJ2-7|-
TGTGCCAGCACCACCGACACGAACTCCTACGAGCAGTACTTC
CASTTDTNSYEQYF
>TRBV30|-|12|TRBJ2-7|-
TGTGCCTGGAGTATGACAGCCTACGAGCAGTACTTC
CAWSMTAYEQYF
>TRBV5-4|-|13|TRBJ2-3|-
TGTGCCAGCAGCTTGGAGGTCGCAGATACGCAGTATTTT
CASSLEVADTQYF
>TRBV5-1|TRBD1|15|TRBJ2-5|-
TGCGCCAGCAGTAACAACCGGGACAGGGGTGAGACCCAGTACTTC
CASSNNRDRGETQYF
>TRBV18|-|14|TRBJ1-2|-
TGTGCCAGCTCACCATCTGAAAATAACTATGGCTACACCTTC
CASSPSENNYGYTF
>TRBV28|-|11|TRBJ1-1|-
TGTGCCAGCTCTGGGGGGAGAGAAGCTTTCTTT
CASSGGREAFF
>TRBV7-6|-|14|TRBJ1-1|many
TGTGCCAGCACCCGGGGGGGCGGGAACACTGAAGCTTTCTTT
CASTRGGGNTEAFF
>TRBV27|-|13|TRBJ2-7|few
TGTGCCAGCGGACGGGGGATCTCCTACGAGCAGTACTTC
CASGRGISYEQYF
>TRBV4-3|TRBD2|17|TRBJ2-1|many
TGCGCCAGCAGCCAATGGAGTAGCGGGGGCGCCTACAATGAGCAGTTCTTC
CASSQWSSGGAYNEQFF
>TRBV19|-|15|TRBJ2-2|-
TGTGCCAGTAGTACACATGACAGACCCACCGGGGAGCTGTTTTTT
CASSTHDRPTGELFF
>TRBV28|-|14|TRBJ2-7|-
TGTGCCAGCAGTTCCAGACACGGAACCTACGAGCAGTACTTC
CASSSRHGTYEQYF
>TRBV5-1|TRBD2|17|TRBJ2-1|few
TGCGCCAGCAGCTTGGCCCTAGCGGGAGGGTTGCGTTATGAGCAGTTCTTC
CASSLALAGGLRYEQFF
>TRBV7-2|TRBD1|13|TRBJ2-1|-
TGTGCCAGCAGCTTACAGGGGGCCAATGAGCAGTTCTTC
CASSLQGANEQFF
>TRBV19|-|15|TRBJ2-7|-
TGTGCCAGTAGTATTGGTGCGGGGTTCTCCTACGAGCAGTACTTC
CASSIGAGFSYEQYF
>TRBV7-9|TRBD1|14|TRBJ1-1|-
TGTGCCAGCAGCTTACCGCTCGGGACAGCTGAAGCTTTCTTT
CASSLPLGTAEAFF
>TRBV7-6|TRBD2|16|TRBJ2-5|once
TGTGCCAGCAGCTTCCGGACTAGCTATTACCAAGAGACCCAGTACTTC
CASSFRTSYYQETQYF
>TRBV9|TRBD2|15|TRBJ2-1|few
TGTGCCAGCAGCGTCGGGGGGAGTGGCTACAATGAGCAGTTCTTC
CASSVGGSGYNEQFF
>TRBV4-3|-|14|TRBJ1-2|few
TGCGCCAGCAGCCTAACCTTAACGGAGGGGGGCTACACCTTC
CASSLTLTEGGYTF
>TRBV30|TRBD1|12|TRBJ1-2|few
TGTGCCGGGGGACAGGGGCACTATGGCTACACCTTC
CAGGQGHYGYTF
>TRBV7-8|TRBD1|13|TRBJ1-5|-
TGTGCCAGCAGCTTAGACAGGGGTCAGCCCCAGCATTTT
CASSLDRGQPQHF
>TRBV28|-|14|TRBJ2-3|-
TGTGCCAGCAGTCTCGGCGGGAGCACAGATACGCAGTATTTT
CASSLGGSTDTQYF
>TRBV28|-|15|TRBJ2-7|-
TGTGCCAGCAGTTTAAATGGCGGGCCCTCCTACGAGCAGTACTTC
CASSLNGGPSYEQYF